The 15 T cell receptor beta chains listed next were all sequenced from one sample in a study of cytomegalovirus exposure and HLA in healthy donors. Some clones are missing from TCRdb's copy, which holds only in-frame ones; the method was immunoSEQ multiplex PCR. Of 250,000 to 400,000 clones in the sample, around 90% were seen once. Sequenced input: PBMCs. The receptors originated from a man aged 25 to 40 in good health and CMV-seronegative.

The genes are TRBV7-9 and TRBJ1-6; D is perhaps TRBD1 (5 bases). Germline V lookup: CDR1 SEHNR, CDR2 FQNEAQ (reference sequence). Trimming removed 2 bases from V and 7 bases from J, with 12 bases in between. This CDR3 comprises 15 residues. The CDR3 DNA is TGTGCCAGCAGCTTACAATCAGGGCCCAATTCACCCCTCCACTTT. Translation gives CASSLQSGPNSPLHF.

In this sample, this clone turned up once. This CDR3 reads CASSLAASSYNEQFF. The CDR3 nucleotides are TGTGCCAGCAGTTTAGCGGCGAGCTCCTACAATGAGCAGTTCTTC. The J gene is TRBJ2-1, the V gene TRBV27, with D unclear. The V gene lost 2 bases and the J gene lost 0 bases, with 8 bases spanning the gap. Germline V gene data show CDR1 as MNHEY and CDR2 as SMNVEV (reference sequence). The CDR3 has 15 residues.

This chain uses TRBV5-1 with TRBJ2-5; D might be TRBD2 (6 bases). In germline, CDR1 is SGHRS, CDR2 YFSETQ. V dropped 3 bases and J dropped 4 bases, with 10 bases sitting between them. This CDR3 contains 13 residues. The CDR3 protein is CASSSAGRETQYF. CDR3 DNA: TGCGCCAGCAGCTCCGCGGGGAGAGAGACCCAGTACTTC.

The J gene is TRBJ2-7, the V gene TRBV6-1, with D possibly being TRBD1 (5 bases). Germline V gives CDR1 MNHNS, CDR2 SASEGT. There are 14 residues in the CDR3. V lost 2 bases to trimming and J lost 0 bases, with 8 bases between them. The CDR3 sequence: CASSETGHSYEQYF. CDR3 DNA sequence: TGTGCCAGCAGTGAAACAGGCCACTCCTACGAGCAGTACTTC.

This clone appeared a few times. The chain combines TRBV6-1 with TRBJ1-6; 9 bases match TRBD1. V gave up 2 bases and J gave up 7 bases; unmatched junction bases: 6. Germline CDR1 and CDR2: MNHNS and SASEGT. The CDR3 has 16 residues. DNA of the CDR3: TGTGCCAGCAGTGAACAATCCGGGACAGGGAATTCACCCCTCCACTTT. Protein product: CASSEQSGTGNSPLHF.

The V and J genes are TRBV21-1 and TRBJ1-6; the table's D call of TRBD1 was not tested on the DNA. TRBV21-1 is deemed a pseudogene. The CDR3 has 16 residues. The CDR3: CASAPDDSSYNSPLHF. The CDR3 bases are TGTGCCAGCGCACCAGACGACAGTTCCTATAATTCACCCCTCCACTTT.

The V and J genes are TRBV4-1 and TRBJ2-4, with a weak D call TRBD1 (6 bases). V lost 3 bases and J lost 8, with 17 bases in between. There are 15 residues in the CDR3. The germline V gene encodes CDR1 MGHRA and CDR2 YSYEKL. This chain's CDR3 is CASSHLQGRWYIQYF. The CDR3 DNA follows: TGCGCCAGCAGCCACCTACAGGGCCGTTGGTACATTCAGTACTTC.

This chain joins TRBV14 and TRBJ1-1, with D possibly being TRBD1 (6 bases). V lost 4 bases to trimming and J lost 5 bases, with 8 bases between them. The CDR3 is 12 amino acids. Germline CDR1 SGHDN, CDR2 FVKESK. The CDR3 bases are TGTGCCAGCAGCCCACAGGGTACTGAAGCTTTCTTT. Amino acids: CASSPQGTEAFF.

This rearrangement joins TRBV5-6 to TRBJ1-2; 8 nucleotides line up with TRBD1. V was pared by 1 base and J by 4 bases, with 3 bases of the junction left unmatched. The CDR3 covers 14 residues. Germline V gene data show CDR1 as SGHDT and CDR2 as YYEEEE. CDR3 amino acids: CASSLPGGVYGYTF. In nucleotides, the CDR3 is TGTGCCAGCAGCTTGCCAGGGGGCGTCTATGGCTACACCTTC.

The chain employs TRBV5-1 and TRBJ1-1; tentatively, D is TRBD1 (6 bases). The CDR3 is 16 residues long. Germline V gene sequence: CDR1 SGHRS, CDR2 YFSETQ. Trimming left V 1 base short and J 2 bases short, with 15 bases between. CDR3 loop: CASSLISGTFNTEAFF. The CDR3 DNA is TGCGCCAGCAGCTTGATCTCCGGGACATTTAACACTGAAGCTTTCTTT.

A word on this clone: Other DNA sequences of this sample code for an identical CDR3. The chain uses TRBV7-2 and TRBJ2-7; TRBD1 is a possible D gene (6 bases). Looked up from germline, CDR1 is SGHTA and CDR2 is FQGNSA. V gave up 1 base and J gave up 3 bases, with 7 bases separating them. This CDR3 has 13 amino acids. The CDR3 here is CASSLGRGYEQYF. In nucleotides, the CDR3 is TGTGCCAGCAGCTTAGGCAGGGGCTACGAGCAGTACTTC.

The chain uses TRBV2 and TRBJ2-1; D is ambiguous. The ends were cut back, 7 bases at V and 12 bases at J, with 13 bases in the middle. Germline assignment: CDR1 SNHLY and CDR2 FYNNEI. The CDR3 extends over 11 amino acids. This chain's CDR3 is CASTNSRRQFF. DNA for the CDR3: TGTGCCAGCACAAATTCTAGAAGGCAGTTCTTC.

V and J are TRBV27 and TRBJ2-1; possibly TRBD1 for D (7 bases). The germline CDR1 and CDR2 sequences are MNHEY and SMNVEV (reference sequence). Trimming stripped 2 bases from V and 3 bases from J, with 14 bases between. The CDR3 covers 16 residues. Here the CDR3 reads CASSLTAGQNYNEQFF. CDR3 nucleotides: TGTGCCAGCAGTTTAACGGCGGGACAGAACTACAATGAGCAGTTCTTC.

A single count supports this clone. For the CDR3, the DNA is TGTGCCAGCAGTTCCGGGAGCACAGATACGCAGTATTTT. Translated, it gives CASSSGSTDTQYF. The rearrangement joins TRBV6-6 to TRBJ2-3, with no clear D. The CDR3 contains 13 residues. Deletions cut 4 bases from V and 0 bases from J, with 5 bases between. The germline CDR1 and CDR2 sequences are MNHNY and SVGAGI (reference sequence).

V is TRBV6-1 and J is TRBJ1-1, with TRBD1 matching over 7 bases. The CDR3 covers 14 residues. Germline V CDR1 and CDR2: MNHNS, SASEGT. V shed 1 base, J shed 3 bases, and the junction held 2 bases outside the gene matches. This CDR3 is CASSEVRGHTEAFF. CDR3 DNA: TGTGCCAGCAGTGAAGTAAGGGGGCACACTGAAGCTTTCTTT.